This TCR beta chain comes out of a study of blood T cells in healthy people across ages. Study results and limitations: Diversity estimates drawn from one million T cells were deemed underestimates. Higher naive T cell percentage went strongly together with higher TCR beta diversity. Donors of long life had a larger count of naive CD4+ cells and greater diversity than aged donors.

The authors ran a second PCR of roughly 6 to 12 cycles using a sample-barcoded 5' primer and a J-beta primer mix. Each cDNA molecule was tagged by a template-switch adaptor with 12 random nucleotides. TCRdb redid the calling of the 5' RACE reads with MiXCR, one entry per CDR3 protein. The table lists some 1.5 million distinct CDR3 sequences, approximately 43% of them singletons. Germline CDR1 reads SQVTM; CDR2 reads ANQGSEA. CDR3 length: 11 amino acids. V was cut by 1 base and J by 4 bases, with 2 bases left in between. This clonotype was recorded many times. Its antigen is unidentified. The chain carries TRBV29-1 and TRBJ2-1; D is undetermined. The specimen sequenced was blood. The TCR originated in a woman between 18 and 29 years old in good health. In DNA form, the CDR3 reads TGCAGCGTTGAAGGATACAATGAGCAGTTCTTC. Protein: CSVEGYNEQFF.